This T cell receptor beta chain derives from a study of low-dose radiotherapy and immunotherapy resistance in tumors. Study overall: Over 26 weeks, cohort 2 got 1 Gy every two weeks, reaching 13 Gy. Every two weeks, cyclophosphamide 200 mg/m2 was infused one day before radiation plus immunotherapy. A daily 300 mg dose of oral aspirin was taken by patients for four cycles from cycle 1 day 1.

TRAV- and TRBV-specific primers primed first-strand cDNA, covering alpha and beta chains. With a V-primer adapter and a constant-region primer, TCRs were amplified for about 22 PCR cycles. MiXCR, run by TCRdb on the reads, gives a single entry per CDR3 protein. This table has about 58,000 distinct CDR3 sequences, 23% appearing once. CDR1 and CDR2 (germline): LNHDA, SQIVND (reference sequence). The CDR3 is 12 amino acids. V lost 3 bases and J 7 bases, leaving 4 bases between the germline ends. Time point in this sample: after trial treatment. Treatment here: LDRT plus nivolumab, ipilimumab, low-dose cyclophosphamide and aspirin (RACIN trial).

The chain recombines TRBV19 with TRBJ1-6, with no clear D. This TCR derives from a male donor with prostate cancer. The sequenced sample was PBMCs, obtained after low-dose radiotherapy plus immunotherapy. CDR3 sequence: CASSIANSPLHF. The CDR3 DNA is TGTGCCAGTAGTATCGCCAATTCACCCCTCCACTTT. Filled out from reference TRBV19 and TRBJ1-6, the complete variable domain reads DGGITQSPKYLFRKEGQNVTLSCEQNLNHDAMYWYRQDPGQGLRLIYYSQIVNDFQKGDIAEGYSVSREKKESFPLTVTSAQKNPTAFYLCASSIANSPLHFGNGTRLTVT.